This TCR beta chain was retrieved from a study of cytomegalovirus exposure and HLA in healthy donors (dated 2017 in TCRdb). Describing the broader study: An earlier analysis of approximately 640 of the donors reported more than 250 Gb of sequence data and around 110 million unique TCR beta sequences from 150 million to 200 million T cells. An early release covering just under 650 HLA-typed donors comprised about 290 gigabases of sequencing data and tens of millions of unique TCR sequences. Of the roughly 400 genotyped donors, less than 90% were placed in the genetic ancestry cluster associated with self-reported Caucasian donors. The study aimed to test whether cataloging public T cell receptors could reveal signatures of past pathogen exposure. The study profiled the T cell repertoires of some 610 subjects by immunosequencing and related them to cytomegalovirus serostatus. Along with the roughly 670-subject first cohort, a separate validation cohort of around 120 different subjects was used. The study combined high-throughput TCR immunosequencing, statistical association of individual TCRs with disease status, and machine learning to predict cytomegalovirus infection status. A later analysis re-examined previously published TCR beta repertoires from just over 650 donors and added high-resolution HLA genotyping to investigate patterns of TCR occurrence. In the later analysis, no new phenotypic data were used to find candidate immune exposures; instead, reliance was placed on TCR beta sequences and their occurrence across donors. To decide whether each TCR beta V gene segment behaved as functional or pseudogenic, an earlier analysis of several hundred of the donors relied on high-throughput TCR beta sequencing. Alongside the repertoire data, information on donor age, sex, ethnicity and CMV serostatus was compiled. In a later genetic analysis, genome-wide SNP genotypes for about 65% of the 666 donors were used, and that subset was treated as a discovery cohort. Every repertoire in the discovery cohort had been generated on one and the same sequencing platform. Class I and class II HLA loci were covered by the typing at four-digit resolution. The number of donors typed differed by locus, with 629-630 for A, B, C, DRB1 and DQB1, roughly 520 for DQA1, 600 to 610 for DPA1, and some 440 for DPB1. Because of strong linkage in the cohort, roughly five DR-DQ haplotypes were treated as single units for association and clustering. Across roughly 420 genotyped donors of the cohort, an average of about 250,000 unique TCR beta nucleotide sequences per donor were sequenced, and approximately 17% of those sequences were non-productive. Findings and caveats that apply to the study as a whole: According to a later genetic analysis, donors in an Asian-associated ancestry cluster had fewer N-insertions in productive TCRs than the roughly 700-donor mean. HLA typing was unavailable for some donors at each locus, so association tests used only the typed subset. Cytomegalovirus status was reported to be diagnosed by the classifier with high specificity and sensitivity in both the original and validation cohorts. According to a later analysis, TCR association rates differed among HLA loci, with DRB1 alleles showing the most associated TCRs and HLA-C alleles showing the fewest. A later analysis reported that several top co-occurrence clusters appeared linked to parvovirus B19, influenza, CMV and Epstein-Barr virus. The study listed 150 to 200 TCR beta chains as associated with cytomegalovirus. Most TCR sequences were observed very rarely across donors, whereas some public TCRs were present in many individuals. Most CMV-associated TCR beta chains appeared to be HLA-restricted in a later analysis, and the HLA associations seemed to be driven largely by CMV exposure. A further reported finding was that TCR beta sequences accurately predicted the HLA-A and HLA-B alleles for most subjects in the first cohort. In vitro tests confirmed that three of the cytomegalovirus-associated TCR beta chains recognize cytomegalovirus antigens. This cohort had only TCR beta chains sequenced, and the lack of alpha or paired-chain data limited which features could be detected. A later genetic analysis associated a missense DCLRE1C variant with V-gene and J-gene trimming of TCR beta chains, and an independent cohort replicated the association. Roughly uniform sequencing depth across donors was assumed in presence/absence analyses, although this assumption may not hold. Correlated functional status among segregating V segments might reflect linkage disequilibrium, but an unknown experimental factor could not be ruled out. In an earlier analysis of 450 to 750 of the donors, most TCR beta V segments appeared in productive rearrangements about 90% or about 30% of the time, broadly matching IMGT annotations. Over 15 rarely observed V segments, including chromosome 9 orphons, were excluded from the earlier analysis of several hundred of the donors because counts were too low. Strong co-occurrence of HLA alleles, especially DR and DQ, made assigning TCR associations to individual alleles difficult. For the cohort, immune exposure information was limited to CMV serostatus. A cluster of highly shared sequence variants was judged likely to represent a technical artifact of the sequencing pipeline. In a later analysis, HLA-associated TCR beta chains showed more clonal expansion and lower generation probabilities than non-associated chains that were equally common. The authors suggested that the approach could potentially be extended to other disease states and immunological phenotypes. Specific HLA alleles were associated with 16,951 TCR beta sequences at a false discovery rate of 0.05 in a later analysis.

Library generation was performed with the immunoSEQ multiplex PCR assay. For the multiplex PCR, a mixture combining 60 forward primers for TCR Vbeta segments and 13 reverse primers for TCR Jbeta segments was used. Amplification of the CDR3 region of rearranged TCR beta genes was performed with a multiplex PCR assay on genomic DNA. On the Illumina HiSeq System, the amplified TCR beta libraries were sequenced as 87-base-pair reads. Per the original workflow: Across the 670 or so repertoires, a later analysis counted approximately 83 million unique TCR beta chains, about 10 million of which were shared by at least two donors. Raw reads were error-corrected and collapsed into unique sequences by a nearest-neighbor algorithm in which closely related sequences were merged to remove PCR and sequencing errors. CDR3 sequences were aligned to IMGT reference sequences to assign V, D and J gene segments. For a sequence to be retained, a match of at least six nucleotides was required to both a V gene segment and a J gene segment. Rearrangements were classified as productive when the CDR3 lacked stop codons and remained in frame with V and J, and all other rearrangements were classified as non-productive. CDR3 was defined according to IMGT convention as the region running from the second conserved V-encoded cysteine to the conserved J-encoded phenylalanine. The earlier analysis of 500 to 750 of the donors excluded any sequence lacking an unambiguous match to a single V gene segment. In an earlier analysis of some 590 of the donors, a V segment was called functional when productive rearrangements were above 56.7%, and segregating when the standard deviation between donors exceeded 5%. A statistical classification framework was built for diagnosing cytomegalovirus status from the catalog of TCR beta chain sequences. V and J gene assignment, in a later analysis, came from comparing TCR nucleotide sequences with IMGT/GENE-DB human TR gene sequences. Using the TCRdist pipeline, a later analysis assigned CDR3 sequences along with most-parsimonious VDJ recombination scenarios. In a later analysis, each TCR beta chain was defined by its CDR3 amino acid sequence together with its V-gene family, and reads lacking a unique V-gene family were excluded. A later analysis removed 450 to 600 highly shared, low-generation-probability nucleotide sequences to deal with suspected cross-contamination and a sequencing artifact. In a later analysis, a clonal expansion index for each public chain was calculated from normalized within-repertoire ranks of inferred template counts. In a later analysis, generation probabilities were computed using a VDJ recombination model fitted to out-of-frame rearrangements, and the results were checked against IGoR. In a later analysis, TCR-TCR, TCR-HLA and TCR-CMV co-occurrence was scored with hypergeometric tests, and a repertoire-size bias correction was applied to TCR pairs. In a later analysis, false discovery rates were estimated by permuting HLA or CMV assignments 20 times. In a later analysis, co-occurring TCRs were grouped using DBSCAN, with TCRdist sequence similarity added in when clustering inside HLA-allele-positive subsets. Co-occurrence clustering excluded repertoires with fewer than 30,000 or more than 120,000 public chains, plus five with anomalous nucleotide sharing. TCRdb took over this immuneACCESS table, retaining in-frame rearrangements with V and J assigned. Such tables are incomplete; in checked studies, under half of the missing clones stem from an unresolved V gene, and the remainder is unexplained. The V and J calls and clone size were taken over from that table, and D and trimming were inferred from the DNA. The sample data list over 200,000 clones, and over 65% of these were observed just once. The top ten hold 2.5% to 3% of the sample.

In total, 500 to 700 healthy bone marrow donors made up the cohort. At the time of sampling, all cohort members were nominally healthy, though unrecorded immune exposures were likely present. The donor was CMV seropositive and was included in the group of 290 or so seropositive cohort members. A peripheral blood sample was provided by each donor, and peripheral blood mononuclear cells were used for TCR beta sequencing. Genomic DNA was extracted from the blood cell samples with the Qiagen DNeasy Blood Extraction Kit. With respect to this clone: Its antigen remains undetermined. No much larger clone is present one base from it, and per-base qualities are unavailable.

The sequence came from a woman aged 60-75 years in good health and CMV-seropositive. The sequenced sample was PBMCs.

CDR3 protein: CASTWSLASYEQYF. The sequenced DNA: TGTGCCAGCACCTGGTCCCTAGCCTCCTACGAGCAGTACTTC. The chain couples TRBV7-9 to TRBJ2-7; a tentative D match to TRBD2 spans 5 bases. V drops 7 bases and J drops 0 bases, leaving 13 bases in between. According to the germline V gene (reference sequence), CDR1 reads SEHNR and CDR2 reads FQNEAQ. There are 14 amino acids in the CDR3, from cysteine to phenylalanine inclusive. The DNA shown is the 42-base CDR3, in frame from base 1. The full variable domain, with segments outside the CDR3 supplied by the reference TRBV7-9 and TRBJ2-7 proteins, appears as DTGVSQNPRHKITKRGQNVTFRCDPISEHNRLYWYRQTLGQGPEFLTYFQNEAQLEKSRLLSDRFSAERPKGSFSTLEIQRTEQGDSAMYLCASTWSLASYEQYFGPGTRLTVT.